Below are 32 T cell receptor beta chains sequenced from a single sample in a study of CD8+CD57+ T cells in acquired aplastic anemia. For CDR3 and TCR beta VDJ profiling, genomic DNA was the template used. TCRdb redid the calling of the reads with MiXCR, one entry per CDR3 protein. The sample contains about 190,000 distinct CDR3 sequences, approximately 52% of which appear only once. The material sequenced was sorted CD4+, CD8+, or CD8+CD57+ T cells (not recorded which) from PBMCs. Every receptor here comes from a human donor in good health, serving as a control.

This clonotype was seen a handful of times. The chain employs TRBV12-3 or TRBV12-4 and TRBJ1-1, with D tentatively TRBD1 (6 bases). This CDR3 has 15 residues. Trimming pared 3 bases from V and 2 bases from J, leaving 13 bases between. The CDR3 region is CASSFLQGDNTEAFF. The CDR3 DNA is TGTGCCAGCAGTTTCCTACAGGGAGATAACACTGAAGCTTTCTTT.

This clonotype appeared many times. The chain combines TRBV4-3 with TRBJ2-1; no clear D gene. The CDR3 runs to 13 residues. Germline assignment: CDR1 LGHNA and CDR2 YSLEER. V lost 2 bases to trimming and J lost 7 bases, with 9 bases between them. For the CDR3, the DNA is TGCGCCAGCAGCCAAAACAATGAGAATGAGCAGTTCTTC. Residues: CASSQNNENEQFF.

This clonotype was recorded once. V usage is TRBV19 and J usage is TRBJ1-5; 12 bases map to TRBD1. This CDR3 is built from 16 residues. The V gene's germline CDR1 is LNHDA and CDR2 SQIVND (reference sequence). The J segment lost 7 bases and the V segment lost 2 bases, leaving 6 bases of the junction unmatched. Here the CDR3 reads CASSIPGQGARQPQHF. CDR3 nucleotide sequence: TGTGCCAGTAGTATACCGGGACAGGGGGCTCGGCAGCCCCAGCATTTT.

This clonotype was detected ten times or more. The V and J genes are TRBV27 and TRBJ1-5, with D uncertain. The CDR3 is made up of 16 amino acids. The V and J ends lost 5 bases and 0 bases respectively, with 14 bases between them. Germline V gene data show CDR1 as MNHEY and CDR2 as SMNVEV (reference sequence). The CDR3 sequence: CASSPFDGDSNQPQHF. The CDR3 DNA sequence: TGTGCCAGCAGTCCTTTCGACGGGGATAGCAATCAGCCCCAGCATTTT.

The chain recombines TRBV2 with TRBJ2-3; D gene uncertain. Trimming cost V 3 bases and J 6 bases, with 10 bases left between them. CDR1 is SNHLY, CDR2 FYNNEI, per germline. This CDR3 is built from 13 residues. The CDR3 region has the DNA TGTGCCAGCAGTGAGGAGAATATGGATACGCAGTATTTT. Amino acid sequence: CASSEENMDTQYF. The complete variable domain, with remaining parts taken from reference TRBV2 and TRBJ2-3, reads EPEVTQTPSHQVTQMGQEVILRCVPISNHLYFYWYRQILGQKVEFLVSFYNNEISEKSEIFDDQFSVERPDGSNFTLKIRSTKLEDSAMYFCASSEENMDTQYFGPGTRLTVL.

This chain joins TRBV7-2 and TRBJ2-3, with D possibly TRBD1 on 6 matching bases. The CDR3 has 15 residues. Trimming left V 3 bases short and J 3 bases short, with 13 bases between. Germline V gene lookup returns CDR1 SGHTA and CDR2 FQGNSA. The CDR3, as DNA: TGTGCCAGCAGCTTGGTGGGGGCGCATACAGATACGCAGTATTTT. This codes for CASSLVGAHTDTQYF.

The chain joins TRBV4-2 to TRBJ2-7; no reliable D call. V was shortened by 1 base and J by 6 bases, with 4 bases between the two germline ends. Germline lookup yields CDR1 LGHNA and CDR2 YNFKEQ. The CDR3 sequence is 11 residues long. The CDR3 reads CASSQGVEQYF. The CDR3 DNA is TGTGCCAGCAGCCAAGGGGTCGAGCAGTACTTC.

This clonotype has ten or more counts. The chain has TRBV12-3 or TRBV12-4 and TRBJ2-1, with TRBD1 as a possible D gene (7 bases). Between the trimmed V and J ends, which lost 1 base and 13 bases, there was a span of 17 bases. This CDR3 is 14 amino acids long. The CDR3: CASSLEGAGTIQFF. The CDR3 DNA sequence: TGTGCCAGCAGTTTAGAGGGGGCGGGGACGATCCAGTTCTTC.

This clonotype has ten or more counts. J is TRBJ1-5 and V is TRBV7-2; no definite D call. Per the germline V gene, CDR1 is SGHTA and CDR2 is FQGNSA. This CDR3 is built from 16 residues. The V and J ends lost 2 bases and 0 bases respectively, with 11 bases between them. The CDR3 region has the DNA TGTGCCAGCAGCTTAATGGTAGTTTATAGCAATCAGCCCCAGCATTTT. This translates into CASSLMVVYSNQPQHF.

The chain couples TRBV29-1 to TRBJ2-5; 7 positions match TRBD2. The J call is doubtful: the DNA matches TRBJ2-7 better. The CDR3 extends over 14 amino acids. Germline V CDR1 and CDR2: SQVTM, ANQGSEA. The CDR3 region has the DNA TGCAGCGTTGGCGGGGGAGGTGGGGCCTACGAGCAGTACTTC. It specifies CSVGGGGGAYEQYF.

As for this clonotype: One base away lies a much larger clone, so this may be a sequencing read error. The chain is built from TRBV7-2 and TRBJ2-6, with D perhaps matching TRBD1 or TRBD2 (5 bases each). The germline gives CDR1 SGHTA, CDR2 FQGNSA. The CDR3 spans 16 residues. This CDR3 reads CASSADGIAGASVLTF. The CDR3 coding sequence is TGTGCCAGCAGCGCCGACGGGATTGCTGGGGCCAGCGTCCTGACTTTC.

At least ten counts were recorded for this clonotype. V usage is TRBV12-3 or TRBV12-4 and J usage is TRBJ1-5; 8 bases map to TRBD1. Losses at the gene ends were 3 bases for V and 5 bases for J; bases not matched to a gene: 3. The CDR3 sequence is 14 residues long. The CDR3, as DNA: TGTGCCAGCAGTTTGCAGGGGGCAGATCAGCCCCAGCATTTT. Protein product: CASSLQGADQPQHF.

This clonotype was counted a single time. This chain connects TRBV12-3 or TRBV12-4 to TRBJ1-3; D is undetermined. CDR3 length: 14 amino acids. Trimming cost V 3 bases and J 3 bases, with 9 bases left between them. CDR3 coding DNA: TGTGCCAGCAGTTTCGGTCAGCATGGAAACACCATATATTTT. Protein product: CASSFGQHGNTIYF.

The chain couples TRBV12-3 or TRBV12-4 to TRBJ1-2; 7 bases fit TRBD1. V shed 3 bases, J shed 4 bases, and the junction held 11 bases outside the gene matches. The CDR3 loop spans 16 amino acids. As DNA, the CDR3 is TGTGCCAGCAGTTTGCGGGAGCAGGGGGGGGGCTATGGCTACACCTTC. Translating it yields CASSLREQGGGYGYTF.

This clonotype was detected many times. The chain is built from TRBV6-6 and TRBJ1-1, with D tentatively TRBD1 (6 bases). The V gene lost 2 bases and the J gene lost 1 base, with 8 bases spanning the gap. This CDR3 has 14 residues. CDR1 MNHNY and CDR2 SVGAGI come from the germline V gene (reference sequence). The chain's CDR3 is CASSYTGKNTEAFF. The CDR3 DNA follows: TGTGCCAGCAGTTACACAGGGAAGAACACTGAAGCTTTCTTT.

Comment on this clonotype: The conserved final phenylalanine or tryptophan is absent from the CDR3, which likely points to a read error. Because the CDR3's place on the DNA is in doubt, the DNA is left out and the CDR3 is given as listed by TCRdb. The chain carries TRBV9 and TRBJ1-3. From germline, CDR1 is SGDLS and CDR2 YYNGEE. The CDR3 extends over 8 residues, inclusive of both ends. The CDR3 loop is CASSLTHT.

This chain links TRBV7-3 with TRBJ1-3; D is uncertain. The CDR3 totals 12 residues. V was clipped by 6 bases and J by 7 bases, with 10 bases between them. The germline V gene has CDR1 SGHTA and CDR2 FQGTGA. CDR3 DNA sequence: TGTGCCAGCAGGTCTACCCGTAACACCATATATTTT. Translating it yields CASRSTRNTIYF.

A note on this clonotype: A much larger clonotype is one base distant, so this may be a read error. The chain carries TRBV25-1 and TRBJ2-7, with 7 bases that match TRBD2. CDR3 length equals 15 residues. Germline loops: CDR1 MGHDK, CDR2 SYGVNS. V shed 8 bases, J shed 2 bases, and the junction held 12 bases outside the gene matches. CDR3: CASAPGEGIAYEQYF. The DNA for the CDR3 is TGTGCCAGCGCCCCCGGGGAGGGTATAGCCTACGAGCAGTACTTC.

The chain has TRBV2 and TRBJ2-5; D is ambiguous. The V gene's germline CDR1 is SNHLY and CDR2 FYNNEI. V lost 8 bases and J 3 bases, leaving 13 bases between the germline ends. CDR3 length equals 13 residues. CDR3 nucleotide sequence: TGTGCCAGCGCGTCGGATGGGAAAGAGACCCAGTACTTC. Its protein product is CASASDGKETQYF.

This chain joins TRBV20-1 and TRBJ1-1, with 7 bases fitting TRBD1. J was trimmed by 5 bases and V by 5 bases; bases with no gene match: 11. This CDR3 is 14 amino acids long. Germline CDR1 and CDR2: DFQATT and SNEGSKA (reference sequence). The CDR3 is CSAPKGGAGTEAFF. In nucleotides, the CDR3 is TGCAGTGCTCCCAAAGGGGGCGCGGGTACTGAAGCTTTCTTT.

V usage is TRBV12-3 or TRBV12-4 and J usage is TRBJ2-1, with 8 bases lining up with TRBD2. The V and J ends lost 5 bases and 7 bases, in that order; junction bases with no gene match: 4. This CDR3 has 13 residues. CDR3 in DNA: TGTGCCAGCAGTAGTTCTAGCGGGAATGAGCAGTTCTTC. Its protein product is CASSSSSGNEQFF.

As concerns this clonotype: The junction departs from the called germline gene at one end, perhaps through a read error. The J gene is TRBJ2-7, the V gene TRBV5-1; D possibly corresponds to TRBD1 (5 bases). The CDR3 spans 12 residues. CDR1 is SGHRS and CDR2 is YFSETQ in the germline V gene. The CDR3: CASSLGQGEQYF. DNA of the CDR3: TGTGCCAGCAGCCTGGGGCAAGGCGAGCAGTACTTC.

At least ten counts were recorded for this clonotype. V usage is TRBV10-2 and J usage is TRBJ1-6; maybe TRBD1 (5 bases). Germline V gene data show CDR1 as WSHSY and CDR2 as SAAADI. V was cut by 4 bases and J by 7 bases, with 11 bases left in between. The CDR3 loop spans 14 amino acids. The CDR3: CASSAQAGNSPLHF. CDR3 nucleotides: TGCGCCAGCAGTGCTCAGGCAGGGAATTCACCCCTCCACTTT.

This clonotype has a count of ten or more. The V and J genes are TRBV5-1 and TRBJ1-4; the match to TRBD1 covers 7 bases. The CDR3 length is 16 residues. J was trimmed by 5 bases and V by 0 bases; bases with no gene match: 7. The V gene's germline CDR1 is SGHRS and CDR2 YFSETQ. This CDR3 reads CASSLVGTEINEKLFF. The CDR3 DNA is TGCGCCAGCAGCTTGGTCGGGACAGAGATAAATGAAAAACTGTTTTTT. Supplemented by reference TRBV5-1 and TRBJ1-4, the full variable domain reads KAGVTQTPRYLIKTRGQQVTLSCSPISGHRSVSWYQQTPGQGLQFLFEYFSETQRNKGNFPGRFSGRQFSNSRSEMNVSTLELGDSALYLCASSLVGTEINEKLFFGSGTQLSVL.

This clonotype was found a few times. A read error is possible here, since a much larger clone lies one base away. The gene calls are TRBV7-2 and TRBJ2-3; D remains unclear. Germline lookup yields CDR1 SGHTA and CDR2 FQGNSA. The CDR3 consists of 14 residues. In DNA, the CDR3 is TGTGCCGGCAGCGCAACGATAAGGACAGATACGCAGTATTTT. This encodes CAGSATIRTDTQYF.

This clonotype has ten or more counts. The chain is built from TRBV7-2 and TRBJ1-2, with a weak D call TRBD1 (5 bases). Germline CDR1 reads SGHTA; CDR2 reads FQGNSA. There are 15 residues in the CDR3. The germline V and J ends were trimmed by 1 base and 2 bases, with 11 bases remaining between them. CDR3 residues: CASSLEPGQNYGYTF. CDR3 nucleotides: TGTGCCAGCAGCTTAGAACCGGGGCAGAACTATGGCTACACCTTC.

This chain connects TRBV15 to TRBJ1-4, with TRBD1 identical over 7 bases. In germline, CDR1 is LNHNV, CDR2 YYDKDF (reference sequence). The trim removed 10 bases at V and 5 bases at J, leaving 19 bases unmatched. This CDR3 is built from 17 residues. The CDR3 nucleotides read TGTGCCAGCAGTGCGGGCGTCAGGGGGGCCGGCAATGAAAAACTGTTTTTT. It specifies CASSAGVRGAGNEKLFF.

Comment on this clonotype: A much larger clone lies one base from this, so it may be a read error. The CDR3 bases are TGTGCCAGCAGTTACCTCAGGGGCGACACTGAAGCTTTCTTT. It specifies CASSYLRGDTEAFF. This sequence joins TRBV7-9 and TRBJ1-1; tentatively, D is TRBD1 (6 bases). The CDR3 loop spans 14 amino acids. Trimming stripped 6 bases from V and 3 bases from J, with 14 bases between. Germline V gives CDR1 SEHNR, CDR2 FQNEAQ (reference sequence).

The chain has TRBV25-1 and TRBJ1-6; TRBD1 might be the D (5 bases). Deletions cut 10 bases from V and 4 bases from J, with 11 bases between. This CDR3 comprises 13 residues. Germline V gene data show CDR1 as MGHDK and CDR2 as SYGVNS. This CDR3 reads CANNGQYNSPLHF. As DNA, the CDR3 is TGTGCCAACAACGGACAATATAATTCACCCCTCCACTTT.

The CDR3 loop reads CASSPLASTDTQYF. The CDR3 DNA sequence: TGTGCCAGCAGCCCACTAGCGAGCACAGATACGCAGTATTTT. The chain recombines TRBV2 with TRBJ2-3; 7 nucleotides align to TRBD2. V shed 6 bases, J shed 0 bases, and the junction held 3 bases outside the gene matches. This CDR3 is built from 14 residues. Germline V gene sequence: CDR1 SNHLY, CDR2 FYNNEI.

Many counts were recorded for this clonotype. The chain employs TRBV6-5 and TRBJ2-2; 7 bases line up with TRBD1. Trimming cost V 4 bases and J 3 bases; bases outside gene matches: 5. Germline V gene sequence: CDR1 MNHEY, CDR2 SVGAGI. The CDR3 loop spans 15 amino acids. CDR3 in amino acids: CASSLETGYTGELFF. CDR3 in DNA: TGTGCCAGCAGTTTGGAGACAGGGTACACCGGGGAGCTGTTTTTT.

There are many counts of this clonotype. V and J are TRBV7-2 and TRBJ2-7; weak D call: TRBD1 (5 bases). Trimming shortened V by 2 bases and J by 2 bases, and 10 bases separated the two germline ends. This CDR3 contains 14 residues. Germline V lookup: CDR1 SGHTA, CDR2 FQGNSA. The CDR3 protein is CASSLWSRAYEQYF. DNA of the CDR3: TGTGCCAGCAGCTTATGGTCCAGGGCCTACGAGCAGTACTTC.